The following is a T cell receptor beta chain sequence with its context. The antigen is undetermined. These data come from a study of cytotoxic CD8 clonotypes in ibrutinib-treated CLL. General observations from the study: Elevated clonality accompanied ibrutinib response, with a return toward baseline values at progression. Relative to age-matched healthy donors, clonality at baseline was higher, and it tracked circulating CD8+ T-cell counts.

Here immunoSEQ multiplex PCR was the method, and the copy in TCRdb shows in-frame clones only, minus some. The data contain 100,000 to 150,000 clones, approximately 85% of them singletons. The CDR3 is 12 amino acids. Germline V gives CDR1 SGDLS, CDR2 YYNGEE. V dropped 3 bases and J dropped 5 bases, with 7 bases sitting between them. The specimen was PBMCs, collected after 24 months of ibrutinib treatment. The J gene is TRBJ2-3, the V gene TRBV9; D gene unclear. The receptor's source is a human donor with chronic lymphocytic leukemia. Here the CDR3 reads CASSARRDTQYF. The CDR3 nucleotides are TGTGCCAGCAGCGCAAGACGAGATACGCAGTATTTT.